Below, 31 T cell receptor beta chains from the same sample are listed, as sequenced in a study of T cells in Graves' hyperthyroidism and ophthalmopathy. From RNA transcripts, TCR beta CDR3 regions were amplified. A set of HTBI primers served as the primers for a first-round RT-PCR of the TCR CDR3. TCRdb re-called the multiplex PCR reads with MiXCR, one entry per CDR3 protein. The sample consists of around 620,000 distinct CDR3 sequences, 40% to 55% of them appearing once. Specimen: peripheral blood or thyroid tissue (not recorded which). These receptors were taken from an adult woman with Graves' disease, either hyperthyroidism or ophthalmopathy (not recorded which).

The chain employs TRBV5-1 and TRBJ1-2; 7 bases are shared with TRBD1. This CDR3 is built from 13 residues. The germline V gene has CDR1 SGHRS and CDR2 YFSETQ. V shed 4 bases, J shed 3 bases, and the junction held 3 bases outside the gene matches. The CDR3 reads CASSKGGDYGYTF. The DNA for the CDR3 is TGCGCCAGCAGCAAAGGGGGCGACTATGGCTACACCTTC.

V gene TRBV7-9 combines with J gene TRBJ1-1, with a possible D match to TRBD1 (5 bases). Germline V lookup: CDR1 SEHNR, CDR2 FQNEAQ (reference sequence). This CDR3 is 14 amino acids long. The V gene lost 8 bases and the J gene lost 5 bases, with 18 bases spanning the gap. CDR3 sequence reads: CASSQATAGTEAFF. The DNA of the CDR3 is TGTGCCAGCTCACAGGCGACCGCGGGGACTGAAGCTTTCTTT.

The V gene is TRBV7-2, the J gene TRBJ2-5; 8 bases match TRBD1. Trimming removed 6 bases from V and 3 bases from J; junction bases left unmatched: 6. The CDR3 totals 14 residues. Germline V gives CDR1 SGHTA, CDR2 FQGNSA. The CDR3 is CASRSTGGKETQYF. CDR3 coding DNA: TGTGCCAGCAGGTCTACAGGGGGGAAAGAGACCCAGTACTTC.

The chain has TRBV2 and TRBJ2-7, with TRBD2 identical over 11 bases. The CDR3 runs to 16 residues. Germline V CDR1 and CDR2: SNHLY, FYNNEI. The V and J ends lost 4 bases and 5 bases, in that order; junction bases with no gene match: 10. CDR3 protein: CASSASTSGIFDEQYF. The CDR3, as DNA: TGTGCCAGCAGTGCTTCGACTAGCGGGATATTCGACGAGCAGTACTTC.

The rearrangement links TRBV20-1 to TRBJ2-1; 9 bases fit TRBD2. Germline V CDR1 and CDR2: DFQATT, SNEGSKA (reference sequence). The trim removed 6 bases at V and 12 bases at J, leaving 18 bases unmatched. This CDR3 has 15 amino acids. CDR3 in amino acids: CSAKSGWLAGIGQFF. In nucleotides, the CDR3 is TGCAGTGCCAAGTCCGGATGGCTAGCGGGAATAGGGCAGTTCTTC.

The J gene is TRBJ2-7, the V gene TRBV11-1, with a weak D call TRBD2 (5 bases). This CDR3 region has 13 residues. Trimming removed 3 bases at V and 3 bases at J, with 9 bases between. Per germline, CDR1 SGHAT and CDR2 FQDESV (reference sequence). In nucleotides, the CDR3 is TGTGCCAGCAGCTTTGACTACCTCTACGAGCAGTACTTC. Translated, it gives CASSFDYLYEQYF.

The V and J genes are TRBV10-3 and TRBJ1-3, with 8 bases fitting TRBD1. The germline CDR1 and CDR2 sequences are ENHRY and SYGVKD. The ends lost 0 bases at V and 8 bases at J; junction bases unmatched: 12. The CDR3 consists of 17 residues. The CDR3 region is CAISESVQGADGYTIYF. CDR3 nucleotides: TGTGCCATCAGTGAGTCCGTGCAGGGGGCTGATGGCTACACCATATATTTT.

This clonotype was counted at least ten times. The J gene is TRBJ2-2, the V gene TRBV14; D is unclear. CDR1 and CDR2 from the germline V gene are SGHDN and FVKESK. The CDR3 is 15 residues long. Trimming took off 4 bases at V and 3 bases at J, with 12 bases between the two ends. The CDR3 coding sequence is TGTGCCAGCAGCCCAACGGGTCTTTACACCGGGGAGCTGTTTTTT. Amino acid sequence: CASSPTGLYTGELFF.

In DNA form, the CDR3 reads TGCGCCAGCAGCCGGGGGACTAGCGATGCCTACGAGCAGTACTTC. This translates into CASSRGTSDAYEQYF. This chain joins TRBV5-1 and TRBJ2-7; the match to TRBD2 covers 10 bases. The V gene end was trimmed by 4 bases and the J gene end by 2 bases; junction bases not matched to a gene: 6. Germline CDR1 is SGHRS and CDR2 is YFSETQ. The CDR3 runs 15 residues.

The chain recombines TRBV5-1 with TRBJ2-1; 10 nucleotides line up with TRBD2. The end of the DNA is better explained by TRBJ2-7, so the J call may be wrong. This CDR3 contains 16 residues. Germline lookup yields CDR1 SGHRS and CDR2 YFSETQ. This CDR3 reads CASSLEAGGPYNEQYF. The CDR3 DNA reads as TGCGCCAGCAGCTTGGAAGCGGGAGGGCCGTACAATGAGCAGTACTTC.

This clonotype showed up many times. The chain recombines TRBV15 with TRBJ1-2; D possibly corresponds to TRBD1 (5 bases). Germline CDR1 reads LNHNV; CDR2 reads YYDKDF (reference sequence). This CDR3 has 13 amino acids. V was shortened by 0 bases and J by 7 bases, with 9 bases between the two germline ends. CDR3 coding DNA: TGTGCCACCAGCAGAGAGGGGGGATTTGGCTACACCTTC. Protein product: CATSREGGFGYTF. Full variable domain (rest looked up from reference TRBV15 and TRBJ1-2): DAMVIQNPRYQVTQFGKPVTLSCSQTLNHNVMYWYQQKSSQAPKLLFHYYDKDFNNEADTPDNFQSRRPNTSFCFLDIRSPGLGDTAMYLCATSREGGFGYTFGSGTRLTVV.

The rearrangement uses TRBV20-1 and TRBJ1-2, with D tentatively TRBD1 (6 bases). V shed 6 bases and J shed 5 bases, with 19 bases lying between them. CDR3 size: 14 residues. The germline V gene encodes CDR1 DFQATT and CDR2 SNEGSKA (reference sequence). CDR3: CSAWSRGGAYGYTF. The CDR3 DNA follows: TGCAGTGCCTGGAGCCGCGGGGGCGCTTATGGCTACACCTTC.

This clonotype was seen only a few times. The chain recombines TRBV5-1 with TRBJ1-1; no reliable D call. Germline V lookup: CDR1 SGHRS, CDR2 YFSETQ. Trimming stripped 3 bases from V and 5 bases from J, with 11 bases between. The CDR3 extends over 13 amino acids. CDR3 sequence: CASSSRTTTEAFF. As DNA, the CDR3 is TGCGCCAGCAGCTCCAGGACTACTACTGAAGCTTTCTTT. Variable domain in full (rest from reference TRBV5-1 and TRBJ1-1): KAGVTQTPRYLIKTRGQQVTLSCSPISGHRSVSWYQQTPGQGLQFLFEYFSETQRNKGNFPGRFSGRQFSNSRSEMNVSTLELGDSALYLCASSSRTTTEAFFGQGTRLTVV.

Concerning this clonotype: The CDR3 carries no conserved terminal phenylalanine or tryptophan, so it likely arises from a read error. No DNA is shown, since the ends of the CDR3 on it are uncertain; the CDR3 is the one TCRdb lists. V usage is TRBV4-2 and J usage is TRBJ1-1. CDR1 LGHNA and CDR2 YNFKEQ come from the germline V gene. The CDR3 spans 8 residues, counting both ends. CDR3 residues: CASSQEGP.

This chain links TRBV29-1 with TRBJ2-7, with 9 bases that match TRBD1. CDR1 SQVTM and CDR2 ANQGSEA come from the germline V gene. Unmatched junction bases numbered 10, after V lost 6 bases and J lost 4 bases. This CDR3 region has 14 residues. DNA for the CDR3: TGCAGCGTCCCCCGCCTGGACAGGGGTTACGAGCAGTACTTC. The encoded protein is CSVPRLDRGYEQYF.

This clonotype was counted many times. This rearrangement joins TRBV5-5 to TRBJ1-4; 7 bases match TRBD1. CDR3 length equals 16 residues. The V gene's germline CDR1 is SGHKS and CDR2 YYEKEE (reference sequence). V shed 4 bases and J 4 bases; nucleotides not matched to a gene: 10. The CDR3 bases are TGTGCCAGCAGCCACCGACAGGGATTCATTAATGAAAAACTGTTTTTT. Translation: CASSHRQGFINEKLFF.

This rearrangement joins TRBV5-1 to TRBJ2-6; 9 bases agree with TRBD1. This CDR3 has 19 residues. The V and J ends lost 0 bases and 0 bases, in that order; junction bases with no gene match: 7. Looked up from germline, CDR1 is SGHRS and CDR2 is YFSETQ. CDR3 loop: CASSLVSGQGASGANVLTF. The CDR3 DNA reads TGCGCCAGCAGCTTGGTCTCGGGACAGGGCGCCTCTGGGGCCAACGTCCTGACTTTC.

The chain is built from TRBV20-1 and TRBJ2-2; 8 bases align to TRBD1. This CDR3 comprises 16 residues. Germline V gives CDR1 DFQATT, CDR2 SNEGSKA (reference sequence). Germline trimming cut 3 bases from V and 5 bases from J; bases unmatched to any gene: 11. This CDR3 reads CSARANTGGGTGELFF. CDR3 DNA: TGCAGTGCTAGGGCCAATACAGGGGGAGGAACCGGGGAGCTGTTTTTT.

In its sample, this clonotype was seen many times. The chain links TRBV2 to TRBJ1-1; TRBD1 is a possible D gene (5 bases). The V gene lost 6 bases and the J gene lost 6 bases, with 8 bases spanning the gap. The germline V gene encodes CDR1 SNHLY and CDR2 FYNNEI. The CDR3 sequence is 11 residues long. In DNA, the CDR3 is TGTGCCAGCAGGGGGGGTCCTGAAGCTTTCTTT. Protein product: CASRGGPEAFF.

At least ten counts were recorded for this clonotype. The genes are TRBV20-1 and TRBJ2-7; a weak D match, TRBD1 (5 bases). This CDR3 is 13 amino acids long. Trimming took off 6 bases at V and 3 bases at J, with 15 bases between the two ends. Germline V lookup: CDR1 DFQATT, CDR2 SNEGSKA (reference sequence). The CDR3, as DNA: TGCAGTGCCCGCGGACAAGATGACTACGAGCAGTACTTC. Amino acid sequence: CSARGQDDYEQYF.

The table lists this clonotype with many counts. The genes are TRBV7-9 and TRBJ2-7; TRBD2 matches at 12 bases. The ends lost 5 bases at V and 13 bases at J; junction bases unmatched: 9. Per the germline V gene, CDR1 is SEHNR and CDR2 is FQNEAQ (reference sequence). This CDR3 is 13 amino acids long. The CDR3 DNA sequence: TGTGCCAGCAGCCTACGGACTAGCGGGGTGCATTACTTC. Translation: CASSLRTSGVHYF.

A single count supports this clonotype. The chain uses TRBV20-1 and TRBJ2-2; D might be TRBD1 (6 bases). V was pared by 6 bases and J by 1 base, with 15 bases between. Germline CDR1 is DFQATT and CDR2 is SNEGSKA (reference sequence). This CDR3 is 15 amino acids long. The CDR3: CSAIAKQGNTGELFF. The CDR3 bases are TGCAGTGCCATCGCTAAACAGGGGAACACCGGGGAGCTGTTTTTT.

This chain joins TRBV11-3 and TRBJ2-3; D not resolved. Per germline, CDR1 SGHNT and CDR2 YENEEA. This CDR3 region has 12 residues. V dropped 4 bases and J dropped 0 bases, with 2 bases sitting between them. Here the CDR3 DNA reads TGTGCCAGCAGCTACAGCACAGATACGCAGTATTTT. Translating gives CASSYSTDTQYF. The full variable domain, with the rest looked up from reference TRBV11-3 and TRBJ2-3, is EAGVVQSPRYKIIEKKQPVAFWCNPISGHNTLYWYLQNLGQGPELLIRYENEEAVDDSQLPKDRFSAERLKGVDSTLKIQPAELGDSAVYLCASSYSTDTQYFGPGTRLTVL.

To note about this clonotype: A much larger clone is a single base away; this may be a read error. The chain combines TRBV5-4 with TRBJ2-7, with D perhaps TRBD1 (6 bases). CDR1 and CDR2 (germline): SGHNT, YYREEE (reference sequence). CDR3 length equals 15 residues. The ends were cut back, 1 base at V and 7 bases at J, with 18 bases in the middle. In DNA, the CDR3 is TGTGCCAGCAGCTTGAGACACGACCAGGGGTGGGAGCAGTACTTC. It yields the protein CASSLRHDQGWEQYF.

This chain's CDR3 is CASSKRGDARETQYF. The DNA for the CDR3 is TGTGCCAGCAGCAAACGTGGGGATGCGCGAGAGACCCAGTACTTC. This chain links TRBV7-3 with TRBJ2-5; D uncertain. Trimming pared 5 bases from V and 4 bases from J, leaving 17 bases between. The CDR3 runs 15 residues. The germline V gene encodes CDR1 SGHTA and CDR2 FQGTGA.

The chain carries TRBV4-1 and TRBJ2-3; D gene unclear. The CDR3 is 14 residues long. V lost 1 base and J lost 11, with 16 bases in between. Germline CDR1 reads MGHRA; CDR2 reads YSYEKL. CDR3 in amino acids: CASSQVLVGFKQYF. The CDR3 nucleotides read TGCGCCAGCAGCCAAGTTTTGGTGGGCTTTAAGCAGTATTTT.

This clonotype was detected only once. This may be a read error: a much more frequent sequence differs by one nucleotide. The chain joins TRBV28 to TRBJ2-7; D unclear. Germline CDR1 and CDR2: MDHEN and SYDVKM. Trimming took off 9 bases at V and 9 bases at J, with 18 bases between the two ends. The CDR3 sequence is 12 residues long. In nucleotides, the CDR3 is TGTGCCAGGACCAAGACCGAGATAGGGCAGTACTTC. Its translation: CARTKTEIGQYF.

This clonotype occurred a few times. One base away lies a much larger clone, so this may be a sequencing read error. This sequence joins TRBV11-3 and TRBJ2-2, with a weak D call TRBD2 (7 bases). This CDR3 contains 14 residues. Germline V gene sequence: CDR1 SGHNT, CDR2 YENEEA. V dropped 6 bases and J dropped 5 bases, with 13 bases sitting between them. Written as DNA, the CDR3 is TGTGCCAGCAGGCGGGGGCTAGTGACCGGGGAGCTGTTTTTT. It translates to CASRRGLVTGELFF. Together with reference TRBV11-3 and TRBJ2-2, the CDR3 gives the full variable domain: EAGVVQSPRYKIIEKKQPVAFWCNPISGHNTLYWYLQNLGQGPELLIRYENEEAVDDSQLPKDRFSAERLKGVDSTLKIQPAELGDSAVYLCASRRGLVTGELFFGEGSRLTVL.

This clonotype came up a few times. The chain carries TRBV15 and TRBJ1-1; D gene uncertain. The CDR3 covers 16 residues. In germline, CDR1 is LNHNV, CDR2 YYDKDF (reference sequence). V was trimmed by 1 base and J by 0 bases, leaving 12 bases between them. The CDR3 spells CATSRANDIMNTEAFF. The DNA for the CDR3 is TGTGCCACCAGCAGAGCTAACGACATAATGAACACTGAAGCTTTCTTT.

This clonotype has a count of ten or more. V and J are TRBV30 and TRBJ2-2; weak D call: TRBD1 (5 bases). The germline V and J ends were trimmed by 2 bases and 7 bases, with 11 bases remaining between them. The germline gives CDR1 GTSNPN, CDR2 SVGIG (reference sequence). The CDR3 spans 13 residues. The CDR3 here is CAWSSGMDGELFF. DNA of the CDR3: TGTGCCTGGAGTTCAGGGATGGACGGGGAGCTGTTTTTT.

The chain carries TRBV19 and TRBJ2-2; D is unclear. V dropped 10 bases and J dropped 4 bases, with 7 bases sitting between them. Germline V gene lookup returns CDR1 LNHDA and CDR2 SQIVND (reference sequence). CDR3 length equals 11 residues. The CDR3 DNA reads as TGTGCCACTCGGCGCACCGGGGAGCTGTTTTTT. Translated: CATRRTGELFF. Together with reference TRBV19 and TRBJ2-2, the CDR3 gives the full variable domain: DGGITQSPKYLFRKEGQNVTLSCEQNLNHDAMYWYRQDPGQGLRLIYYSQIVNDFQKGDIAEGYSVSREKKESFPLTVTSAQKNPTAFYLCATRRTGELFFGEGSRLTVL.